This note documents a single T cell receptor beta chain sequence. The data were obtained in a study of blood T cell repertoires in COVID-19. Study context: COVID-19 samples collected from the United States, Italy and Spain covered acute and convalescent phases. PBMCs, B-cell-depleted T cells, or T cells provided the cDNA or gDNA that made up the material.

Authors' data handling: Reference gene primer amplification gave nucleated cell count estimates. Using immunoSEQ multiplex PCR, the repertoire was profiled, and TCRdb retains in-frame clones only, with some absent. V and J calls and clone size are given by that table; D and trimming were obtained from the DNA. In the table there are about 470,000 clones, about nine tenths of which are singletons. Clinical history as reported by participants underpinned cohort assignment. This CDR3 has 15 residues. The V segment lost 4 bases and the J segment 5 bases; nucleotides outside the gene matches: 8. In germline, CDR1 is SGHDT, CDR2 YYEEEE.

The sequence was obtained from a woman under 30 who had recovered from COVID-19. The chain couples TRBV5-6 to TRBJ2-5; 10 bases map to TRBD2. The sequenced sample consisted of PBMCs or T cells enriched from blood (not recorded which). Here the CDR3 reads CASSPKRGGLETQYF. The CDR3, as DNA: TGTGCCAGCAGCCCTAAGCGGGGGGGCTTGGAGACCCAGTACTTC.